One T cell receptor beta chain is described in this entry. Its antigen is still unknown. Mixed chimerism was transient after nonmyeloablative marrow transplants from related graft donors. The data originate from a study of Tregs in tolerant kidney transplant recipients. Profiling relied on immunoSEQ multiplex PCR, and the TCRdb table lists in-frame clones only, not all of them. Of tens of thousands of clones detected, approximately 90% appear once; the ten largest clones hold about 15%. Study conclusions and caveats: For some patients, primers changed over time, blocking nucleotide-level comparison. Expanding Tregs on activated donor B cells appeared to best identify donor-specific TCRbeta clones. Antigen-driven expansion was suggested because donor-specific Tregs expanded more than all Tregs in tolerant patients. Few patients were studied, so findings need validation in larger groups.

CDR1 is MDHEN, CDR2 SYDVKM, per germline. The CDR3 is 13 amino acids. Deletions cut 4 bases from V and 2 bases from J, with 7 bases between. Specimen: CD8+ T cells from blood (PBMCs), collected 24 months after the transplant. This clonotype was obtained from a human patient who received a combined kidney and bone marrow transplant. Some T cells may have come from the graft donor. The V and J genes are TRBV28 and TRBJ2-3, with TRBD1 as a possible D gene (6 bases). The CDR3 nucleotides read TGTGCCAGCAGTTCAGGGGTCACAGATACGCAGTATTTT. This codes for CASSSGVTDTQYF.